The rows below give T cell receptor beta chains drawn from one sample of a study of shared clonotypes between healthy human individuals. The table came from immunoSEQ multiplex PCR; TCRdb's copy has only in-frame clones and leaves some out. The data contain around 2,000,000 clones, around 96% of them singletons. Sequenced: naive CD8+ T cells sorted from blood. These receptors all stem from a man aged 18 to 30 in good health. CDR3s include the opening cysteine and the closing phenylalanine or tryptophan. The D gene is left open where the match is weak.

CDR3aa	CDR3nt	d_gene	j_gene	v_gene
CASSLEASGSMVQYF	TGTGCCAGCAGCTTGGAGGCTAGCGGAAGTATGGTGCAGTACTTC	TRBD2	TRBJ2-7	TRBV5-4
CSAREYEQYF	TGCAGTGCTAGAGAATACGAGCAGTACTTC	.	TRBJ2-7	TRBV20-1
CASSQEVAGNEQYF	TGCGCCAGCAGCCAAGAGGTGGCAGGGAACGAGCAGTACTTC	.	TRBJ2-7	TRBV4-3
CASSLALGIVYNEQFF	TGCGCCAGCAGCTTGGCCCTGGGTATTGTCTACAATGAGCAGTTCTTC	.	TRBJ2-1	TRBV5-1
CASSVGQGWYEQYF	TGTGCCAGCAGCGTAGGACAGGGATGGTACGAGCAGTACTTC	TRBD1	TRBJ2-7	TRBV9
CASSLGQTTYQETQYF	TGTGCCAGCAGTTTGGGACAGACAACGTACCAAGAGACCCAGTACTTC	TRBD1	TRBJ2-5	TRBV27
CASSLDGGGITEAFF	TGTGCCAGCAGTTTAGACGGGGGAGGAATCACTGAAGCTTTCTTT	.	TRBJ1-1	TRBV28
CASSVDTGVGQPQHF	TGTGCCAGCAGCGTGGATACAGGGGTTGGTCAGCCCCAGCATTTT	TRBD1	TRBJ1-5	TRBV9
CASSPGGTSVYEQYF	TGCGCCAGCAGCCCAGGGGGGACTAGCGTATACGAGCAGTACTTC	TRBD2	TRBJ2-7	TRBV4-1
CASSPTGAYYGYTF	TGTGCCAGCAGTCCGACAGGGGCTTACTATGGCTACACCTTC	TRBD1	TRBJ1-2	TRBV27
CASSLEGKRTEAFF	TGCGCCAGCAGCTTGGAAGGGAAACGGACTGAAGCTTTCTTT	.	TRBJ1-1	TRBV5-1
CASSEPGFGYTF	TGTGCCAGCAGTGAACCAGGCTTTGGCTACACCTTC	.	TRBJ1-2	TRBV25-1
CASSIVTGNTEAFF	TGTGCCAGTAGTATAGTGACGGGAAACACTGAAGCTTTCTTT	.	TRBJ1-1	TRBV19
CASSPSSRGSYEQYF	TGTGCCAGTAGTCCTTCGTCGCGGGGCTCCTACGAGCAGTACTTC	.	TRBJ2-7	TRBV19
CASSQGPVEVEQYF	TGCGCCAGCAGCCAAGGTCCCGTTGAGGTCGAGCAGTACTTC	.	TRBJ2-7	TRBV4-1